The 27 T cell receptor beta chains reported below all come from one sample, sequenced in a study of preoperative IRX-2 immunotherapy in early breast cancer. Sample treatment: preoperative locoregional IRX-2 cytokine immunotherapy. Assay used: immunoSEQ multiplex PCR; TCRdb lists only in-frame clones, some missing. This sample has 95,000 to 100,000 clones, with approximately 90% found just once. The sample here was tumor tissue, taken after IRX-2 immunotherapy. Every receptor here comes from a human donor with breast cancer.

The chain combines TRBV9 with TRBJ1-1, with no clear D. The CDR3 loop spans 13 amino acids. Looked up from germline, CDR1 is SGDLS and CDR2 is YYNGEE. V was clipped by 4 bases and J by 1 base, with 8 bases between them. CDR3 sequence: CASSRSPNTEAFF. CDR3 DNA sequence: TGTGCCAGCAGCCGGAGCCCGAACACTGAAGCTTTCTTT.

The chain links TRBV29-1 to TRBJ1-1; possibly TRBD1 for D (5 bases). V was trimmed by 3 bases and J by 1 base, leaving 9 bases between them. The CDR3 runs to 13 residues. CDR1 SQVTM and CDR2 ANQGSEA come from the germline V gene. CDR3: CSVDQGPNTEAFF. The CDR3 DNA is TGCAGCGTTGATCAGGGCCCGAACACTGAAGCTTTCTTT.

This sequence joins TRBV11-3 and TRBJ1-2, with a possible D match to TRBD1 (5 bases). Germline assignment: CDR1 SGHNT and CDR2 YENEEA. V was clipped by 5 bases and J by 5 bases, with 18 bases between them. This CDR3 is built from 15 residues. This CDR3 is CASSPRLEGRYGYTF. The CDR3 DNA follows: TGTGCCAGCAGCCCACGACTCGAGGGGCGGTATGGCTACACCTTC.

The V call is TRBV28, the J call TRBJ1-2, with no clear D. V was trimmed by 5 bases and J by 5 bases, leaving 12 bases between them. This CDR3 has 13 residues. CDR1 and CDR2 from the germline V gene are MDHEN and SYDVKM. The CDR3 spells CASSTRTGYGYTF. DNA of the CDR3: TGTGCCAGCAGTACCCGGACCGGTTATGGCTACACCTTC.

V usage is TRBV11-3 and J usage is TRBJ2-2, with TRBD1 matching over 9 bases. The V segment lost 5 bases and the J segment 5 bases; nucleotides outside the gene matches: 6. Per germline, CDR1 SGHNT and CDR2 YENEEA. There are 15 residues in the CDR3. The CDR3 sequence: CASSRDRVGTGELFF. CDR3 DNA sequence: TGTGCCAGCAGCAGGGACAGGGTAGGAACCGGGGAGCTGTTTTTT.

In this sample, this clone turned up once. The genes are TRBV5-1 and TRBJ1-1, with a weak D call TRBD1 (6 bases). V was cut by 9 bases and J by 0 bases, with 18 bases left in between. This CDR3 is 15 amino acids long. Germline-derived CDR1 and CDR2 are SGHRS and YFSETQ. The CDR3: CATTRDMLLNTEAFF. The CDR3 coding sequence is TGCGCCACTACCCGGGACATGTTATTGAACACTGAAGCTTTCTTT.

The V gene is TRBV30, the J gene TRBJ2-7; D is possibly TRBD2 (5 bases). The germline V gene has CDR1 GTSNPN and CDR2 SVGIG (reference sequence). Trimming removed 2 bases from V and 0 bases from J, with 8 bases in between. The CDR3 covers 13 residues. This CDR3 is CAWSLRGSYEQYF. DNA for the CDR3: TGTGCCTGGAGTCTCCGGGGCTCCTACGAGCAGTACTTC.

This sequence joins TRBV11-3 and TRBJ2-7; TRBD2 agrees at 11 bases. The CDR3 totals 15 residues. After removal of 6 bases from V and 5 bases from J, the junction contained 9 bases not matched to a gene. Germline values: CDR1 SGHNT, CDR2 YENEEA. The CDR3 nucleotides are TGTGCCAGCAGTCGCGAGCTGGGACTAGCGGACGAGCAGTACTTC. Its translation is CASSRELGLADEQYF.

This clone was recorded a few times. The V call is TRBV6-8, the J call TRBJ1-2; no clear D gene. This CDR3 has 16 amino acids. The ends were cut back, 10 bases at V and 3 bases at J, with 24 bases in the middle. Germline loops: CDR1 MNHGY, CDR2 SAAAGT. The CDR3 DNA reads TGTGCCATCAGCTTTAGGGCCGAGGGTTACTACTATGGCTACACCTTC. It codes for CAISFRAEGYYYGYTF.

On this clone itself: One end of the junction fails to match germline, which may point to a read error. The V gene is TRBV6-7, the J gene TRBJ2-3; 8 bases are shared with TRBD1. TRBV6-7 is filed as an ORF, its function uncertain. The length of the CDR3 is 17 residues. CDR3 loop: CAISEPKMGQDTDTQYF. The CDR3 nucleotides are TGTGCCATCAGTGAGCCAAAAATGGGACAGGACACAGATACGCAGTATTTT.

The chain links TRBV28 to TRBJ2-1; no reliable D call. Per germline, CDR1 MDHEN and CDR2 SYDVKM. V dropped 3 bases and J dropped 0 bases, with 9 bases sitting between them. This CDR3 has 15 amino acids. Here the CDR3 reads CASSFRRSSYNEQFF. The CDR3 DNA sequence: TGTGCCAGCAGTTTCCGCAGGAGCTCCTACAATGAGCAGTTCTTC.

The genes are TRBV28 and TRBJ2-4; TRBD1 aligns across 8 bases. CDR3 length equals 14 residues. The V gene's germline CDR1 is MDHEN and CDR2 SYDVKM. Unmatched junction bases numbered 4, after V lost 2 bases and J lost 7 bases. DNA of the CDR3: TGTGCCAGCAGTTTACAGGGGGCAGCGAACATTCAGTACTTC. This translates into CASSLQGAANIQYF.

This clone was counted a few times. The gene calls are TRBV11-3 and TRBJ2-7; D is perhaps TRBD1 (6 bases). CDR1 SGHNT and CDR2 YENEEA come from the germline V gene. The V end lost 4 bases, the J end lost 2 bases, and 12 bases lay between the germline ends. The CDR3 has 14 amino acids. CDR3 nucleotides: TGTGCCAGCAGCTCATGGACAGCCCCCTACGAGCAGTACTTC. It is translated as CASSSWTAPYEQYF.

V usage is TRBV6-8 and J usage is TRBJ1-6; perhaps TRBD1 as D (5 bases). The CDR3 extends over 16 amino acids. Between the trimmed V and J ends, which lost 2 bases and 7 bases, there was a span of 15 bases. Germline-derived CDR1 and CDR2 are MNHGY and SAAAGT. Here the CDR3 DNA reads TGTGCCAGCAGTTACATGGCAGCGGGGGGGAATTCACCCCTCCACTTT. Translated: CASSYMAAGGNSPLHF.

The chain combines TRBV29-1 with TRBJ1-3; D remains ambiguous. Germline V gene lookup returns CDR1 SQVTM and CDR2 ANQGSEA. V was pared by 3 bases and J by 2 bases, with 11 bases between. There are 14 residues in the CDR3. DNA for the CDR3: TGCAGCGTTGATGGGAGCCGGACTGGAAACACCATATATTTT. This encodes CSVDGSRTGNTIYF.

This clone has a handful of counts. V usage is TRBV19 and J usage is TRBJ2-7; 9 nucleotides line up with TRBD1. The CDR3 loop spans 16 amino acids. CDR1 LNHDA and CDR2 SQIVND come from the germline V gene (reference sequence). V lost 3 bases and J lost 0; bases outside the gene matches: 6. The CDR3 loop reads CASSIPGQGSSYEQYF. Here the CDR3 DNA reads TGTGCCAGTAGTATCCCTGGACAGGGGAGCTCCTACGAGCAGTACTTC.

The chain recombines TRBV6-4 with TRBJ1-2; TRBD1 might be the D (6 bases). Trimming took 8 bases from V and 8 from J, leaving 18 bases between them. This CDR3 is built from 13 residues. Looked up from germline, CDR1 is MRHNA and CDR2 is SNTAGT. CDR3 in amino acids: CASRLPGVAGYTF. The CDR3, as DNA: TGTGCCAGCCGTCTTCCAGGGGTAGCAGGCTACACCTTC.

This chain joins TRBV6-8 and TRBJ1-1; no definite D call. The germline CDR1 and CDR2 sequences are MNHGY and SAAAGT. The CDR3 is 12 residues long. The V end was cut by 7 bases, the J end by 5 bases, with 11 bases between. The CDR3 DNA reads TGTGCCAGCACACGGGCGGGGACTGAAGCTTTCTTT. This encodes CASTRAGTEAFF.

The sample holds one count of this clone. CDR3 sequence (DNA): TGTGCCACCAGCAGAGGTCAGGGGAGATGGGACACTGAAGCTTTCTTT. Protein: CATSRGQGRWDTEAFF. The chain employs TRBV15 and TRBJ1-1, with D maybe TRBD1 (6 bases). Trimming pared 1 base from V and 3 bases from J, leaving 15 bases between. Germline CDR1 reads LNHNV; CDR2 reads YYDKDF (reference sequence). This CDR3 spans 16 amino acids.

The CDR3 DNA sequence: TGTGCCAGCAGCTTGACTAGTACTTCTTACAATGAGCAGTTCTTC. Translating gives CASSLTSTSYNEQFF. This chain joins TRBV7-7 and TRBJ2-1, with D possibly TRBD2 on 6 matching bases. Looked up from germline, CDR1 is SSHAT and CDR2 is FNYEAQ (reference sequence). The CDR3 is made up of 15 amino acids. V was clipped by 3 bases and J by 4 bases, with 13 bases between them.

The chain employs TRBV28 and TRBJ1-4; the D is unclear. Trimming shortened V by 7 bases and J by 6 bases, and 12 bases separated the two germline ends. CDR1 is MDHEN, CDR2 SYDVKM, per germline. CDR3 size: 13 residues. The chain's CDR3 is CASNRFGDEKLFF. CDR3 bases: TGTGCCAGCAATCGGTTCGGGGATGAAAAACTGTTTTTT.

The chain has TRBV6-8 and TRBJ2-5; D gene uncertain. Germline V gene lookup returns CDR1 MNHGY and CDR2 SAAAGT. The CDR3 contains 13 residues. Trimming shortened V by 7 bases and J by 5 bases, and 14 bases separated the two germline ends. The CDR3 here is CASTIDLGETQYF. CDR3 sequence (DNA): TGTGCCAGCACCATAGACTTGGGTGAGACCCAGTACTTC.

The rearrangement uses TRBV25-1 and TRBJ2-7; D unresolved. The CDR3 consists of 13 residues. The V gene lost 11 bases and the J gene lost 3 bases, with 17 bases spanning the gap. CDR1 and CDR2 from the germline V gene are MGHDK and SYGVNS. CDR3 DNA: TGTGCCCCCCCGTCGAAACCAGTCTACGAGCAGTACTTC. Encoded protein: CAPPSKPVYEQYF.

This clone was seen just once. This chain uses TRBV6-8 with TRBJ2-7; 8 bases agree with TRBD1. After removal of 6 bases from V and 1 base from J, the junction contained 8 bases not matched to a gene. This CDR3 region has 15 residues. CDR1 MNHGY and CDR2 SAAAGT come from the germline V gene. This CDR3 is CASRIDRGRSYEQYF. The CDR3 DNA is TGTGCCAGCAGAATTGACAGGGGCAGGTCCTACGAGCAGTACTTC.

The chain combines TRBV7-5 with TRBJ2-2; the DNA was not used to check the table's D call, TRBD2. TRBV7-5 is recorded as a pseudogene. The CDR3 extends over 16 amino acids. The CDR3 sequence: CASGVGGNSNTGELFF. The CDR3, as DNA: TGTGCCAGCGGAGTAGGAGGCAACTCGAACACCGGGGAGCTGTTTTTT.

The chain employs TRBV29-1 and TRBJ2-3, with a tentative D call TRBD1 (6 bases). The CDR3 runs to 14 residues. Germline V gene sequence: CDR1 SQVTM, CDR2 ANQGSEA. Deletions cut 3 bases from V and 0 bases from J, with 10 bases between. This CDR3 reads CSVDSGASTDTQYF. The CDR3 DNA sequence: TGCAGCGTTGATTCAGGGGCTAGCACAGATACGCAGTATTTT.

The CDR3, as DNA: TGTGCCAGCAGCTTAGGGGACTACCAAGAGACCCAGTACTTC. Amino acids: CASSLGDYQETQYF. The chain couples TRBV11-3 to TRBJ2-5; weak D call: TRBD2 (6 bases). This CDR3 has 14 amino acids. Trimming pared 1 base from V and 0 bases from J, leaving 6 bases between. Germline lookup yields CDR1 SGHNT and CDR2 YENEEA.